In this sample, the clone carrying this T cell receptor (beta chain) turned up many times. As yet, its antigen is unknown. Patients counted as stable if ophthalmopathy did not develop within 18 months. The CDR3 regions of TCR beta were amplified from RNA transcripts. The HTBI primer set served for first-round RT-PCR of the TCR CDR3. MiXCR, applied by TCRdb to the multiplex PCR reads, yields one record per CDR3 protein. Here the sample spans about 550,000 distinct CDR3 sequences, roughly 20% being singletons. These data originate in a study of T cells in Graves' hyperthyroidism and ophthalmopathy. Study overall: The blood sample was taken at first diagnosis, before treatment began.

Study-wide results and caveats: Most expanded thyroid clonotypes above 0.001 recurred in blood. Ophthalmopathy got predicted by the model a median around 6.8 months before its onset.

The sequenced sample was blood. The source of this sequence is a man between 18 and 29 years old with Graves' hyperthyroidism.

CDR3 sequence (DNA): TGTGCCAGCAGTGAAGCGAGTGGGTACTCCTACGAGCAGTACTTC. Its translation is CASSEASGYSYEQYF. V usage is TRBV2 and J usage is TRBJ2-7; D call uncertain. Germline V CDR1 and CDR2: SNHLY, FYNNEI. CDR3 length: 15 residues. V dropped 0 bases and J dropped 0 bases, with 9 bases sitting between them.